This section outlines one T cell receptor (beta chain) sequence together with its context. The target antigen is unknown. Germline lookup yields CDR1 LGHDT and CDR2 YNNKEL (reference sequence). Trimming at V came to 0 bases and at J to 5 bases, leaving 8 bases not matched to a gene. This CDR3 has 17 amino acids. The data were taken from a study of early T cells in non-severe SARS-CoV-2 infection. Study-level background: Sequenced bulk RNA came from whole blood that was unsorted, and chains were unpaired.

Unique molecular identifiers were affixed to single, distinct cDNA molecules. TCRdb re-called the 5' RACE reads through MiXCR, storing one row per CDR3 protein. This table has about 61,000 distinct CDR3 sequences, 10% to 12% appearing once. Points from the study as a whole: VDJdb matching skewed toward anti-spike CD8 responses, missing private and CD4 specificities.

Sequencing was done on a sample of whole blood. This rearrangement joins TRBV3-1 to TRBJ2-3; 10 bases are a match to TRBD2. The receptor was isolated from an adult who was a healthcare worker with PCR-confirmed SARS-CoV-2 infection or an uninfected control (not recorded which). The CDR3 bases are TGTGCCAGCAGCCAAGAGGTAGCGGGGGGCCCTGGAGATACGCAGTATTTT. Translated: CASSQEVAGGPGDTQYF.